In its sample, the clone carrying this TCR beta chain was seen once. Its antigen is not known. This entry comes from a study of graft-versus-host responses after intestinal transplantation. Turning to the study itself: Recipients got multivisceral, liver-intestinal, or isolated intestinal transplants.

Using immunoSEQ multiplex PCR, the repertoire was profiled, and TCRdb retains in-frame clones only, with some absent. The repertoire has 90,000 to 130,000 clones, approximately 92% of them found once; the top ten carry approximately 0.49%. V lost 0 bases to trimming and J lost 7 bases, with 13 bases between them. The germline CDR1 and CDR2 sequences are MNHEY and SMNVEV (reference sequence). CDR3 length: 14 residues. The chain uses TRBV27 and TRBJ2-7; a possible D gene is TRBD2 (7 bases). The receptor comes from a human donor who received an intestinal transplant. This specimen consisted of unstimulated CD8+ T cells sorted from spleen or lymph node cells, obtained before intestinal transplant. This CDR3 reads CASSLSERGGEQYF. In DNA form, the CDR3 reads TGTGCCAGCAGTTTATCGGAAAGGGGGGGAGAGCAGTACTTC.